This T cell receptor (beta chain) was observed in a study of OX40 agonist ivuxolimab in advanced cancers. As for the study in general: Three dose-escalation patients had partial responses: one with hepatocellular carcinoma and two with cutaneous melanoma.

The assay was immunoSEQ multiplex PCR, and TCRdb's table has in-frame clones only and misses some. The table has roughly 75,000 clones, around 83% seen once; the top ten hold about 0.76%. The investigators sampled blood at baseline, at cycle 4 day 1, and at cycle 7 day 1. V lost 1 base and J lost 6, with 9 bases in between. The CDR3 totals 13 residues. CDR1 and CDR2 from the germline V gene are LGHNA and YSLEER. The starting material was CD4+ or CD8+ T cells sorted from blood, obtained in a trial of the OX40 agonist ivuxolimab. This sequence joins TRBV4-3 and TRBJ1-2; D is ambiguous. This clonotype was sampled from an adult with an advanced solid tumor such as melanoma, head and neck, liver or kidney cancer. The DNA for the CDR3 is TGCGCCAGCAGCCAAGTCCTTCGTGATGGCTACACCTTC. Its protein product is CASSQVLRDGYTF.